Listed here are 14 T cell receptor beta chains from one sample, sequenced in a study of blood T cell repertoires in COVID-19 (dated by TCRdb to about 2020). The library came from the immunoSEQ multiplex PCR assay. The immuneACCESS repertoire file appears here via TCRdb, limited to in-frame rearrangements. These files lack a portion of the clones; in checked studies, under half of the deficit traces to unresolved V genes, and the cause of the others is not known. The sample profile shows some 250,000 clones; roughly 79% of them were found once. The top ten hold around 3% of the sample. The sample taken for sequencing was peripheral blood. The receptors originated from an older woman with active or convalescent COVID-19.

CDR3 DNA sequence: TGTGCCAGTAGTATAGTCGAGGGGGCGAGCGCTGAAGCTTTCTTT. Translation: CASSIVEGASAEAFF. The genes are TRBV19 and TRBJ1-1; 7 bases fit TRBD1. In germline, CDR1 is LNHDA, CDR2 SQIVND (reference sequence). There are 15 residues in the CDR3. V shed 1 base and J 6 bases; nucleotides not matched to a gene: 8.

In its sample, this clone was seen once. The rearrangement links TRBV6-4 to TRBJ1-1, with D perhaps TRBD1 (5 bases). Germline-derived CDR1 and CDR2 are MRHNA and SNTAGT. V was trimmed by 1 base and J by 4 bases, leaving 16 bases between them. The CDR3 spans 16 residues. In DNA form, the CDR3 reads TGTGCCAGCAGTGACTTTCTCGGCAGGGAAAGCACTGAAGCTTTCTTT. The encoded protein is CASSDFLGRESTEAFF.

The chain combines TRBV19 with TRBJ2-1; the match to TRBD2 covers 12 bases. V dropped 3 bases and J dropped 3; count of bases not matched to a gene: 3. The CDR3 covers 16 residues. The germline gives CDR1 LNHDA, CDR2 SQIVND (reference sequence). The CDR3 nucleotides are TGTGCCAGTAGTATGCTAGCGGGGGGGAACTACAATGAGCAGTTCTTC. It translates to CASSMLAGGNYNEQFF.

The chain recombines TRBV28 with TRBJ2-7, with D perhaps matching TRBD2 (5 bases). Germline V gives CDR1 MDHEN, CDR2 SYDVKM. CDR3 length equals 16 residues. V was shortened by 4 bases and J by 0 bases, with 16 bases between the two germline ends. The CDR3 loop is CASSSPRGSDSYEQYF. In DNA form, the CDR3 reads TGTGCCAGCAGTTCCCCTCGGGGTAGCGACTCCTACGAGCAGTACTTC.

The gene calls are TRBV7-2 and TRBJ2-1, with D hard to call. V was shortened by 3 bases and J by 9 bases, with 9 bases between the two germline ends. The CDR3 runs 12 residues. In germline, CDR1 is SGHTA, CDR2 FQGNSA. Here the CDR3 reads CASSFLGGEQFF. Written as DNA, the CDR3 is TGTGCCAGCAGCTTTTTAGGCGGTGAGCAGTTCTTC.

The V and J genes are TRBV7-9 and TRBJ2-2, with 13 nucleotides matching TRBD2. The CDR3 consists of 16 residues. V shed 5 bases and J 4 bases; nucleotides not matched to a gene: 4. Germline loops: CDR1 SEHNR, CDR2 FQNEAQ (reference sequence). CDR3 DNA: TGTGCCAGCAGCGTGGGACTAGCGGGGCCCACCGGGGAGCTGTTTTTT. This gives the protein CASSVGLAGPTGELFF.

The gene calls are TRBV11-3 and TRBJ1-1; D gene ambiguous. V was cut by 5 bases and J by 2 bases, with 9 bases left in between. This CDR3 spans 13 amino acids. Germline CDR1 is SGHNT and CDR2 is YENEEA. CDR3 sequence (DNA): TGTGCCAGCAGCCCGGGATTCAACACTGAAGCTTTCTTT. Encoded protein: CASSPGFNTEAFF.

CDR3 sequence reads: CASSPQDMPYGYTF. The CDR3 DNA sequence: TGTGCCAGCTCACCCCAGGACATGCCCTATGGCTACACCTTC. The J gene is TRBJ1-2, the V gene TRBV18; maybe TRBD1 (5 bases). Trimming stripped 3 bases from V and 4 bases from J, with 12 bases between. Germline V gives CDR1 KGHSH, CDR2 LQKENI. The CDR3 runs to 14 residues.

Here the CDR3 DNA reads TGTGCCAGCAGCCAAGATTTACCCCGGCGGTCCTACGAGCAGTACTTC. Its protein is CASSQDLPRRSYEQYF. J is TRBJ2-7 and V is TRBV14; D gene uncertain. Germline assignment: CDR1 SGHDN and CDR2 FVKESK. Trimming removed 0 bases at V and 1 base at J, with 13 bases between. The CDR3 runs 16 residues.

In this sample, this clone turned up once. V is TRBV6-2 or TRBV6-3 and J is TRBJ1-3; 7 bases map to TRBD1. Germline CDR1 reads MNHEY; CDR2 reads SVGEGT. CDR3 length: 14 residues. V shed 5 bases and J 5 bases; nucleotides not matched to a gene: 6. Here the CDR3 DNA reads TGTGCCAGCAGTCCACCGGGACAGAGAAACACCATATATTTT. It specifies CASSPPGQRNTIYF.

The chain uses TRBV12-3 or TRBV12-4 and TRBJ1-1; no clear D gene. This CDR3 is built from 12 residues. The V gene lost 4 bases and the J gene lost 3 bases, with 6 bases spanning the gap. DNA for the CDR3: TGTGCCAGCAGTTCCCGTTACACTGAAGCTTTCTTT. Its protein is CASSSRYTEAFF.

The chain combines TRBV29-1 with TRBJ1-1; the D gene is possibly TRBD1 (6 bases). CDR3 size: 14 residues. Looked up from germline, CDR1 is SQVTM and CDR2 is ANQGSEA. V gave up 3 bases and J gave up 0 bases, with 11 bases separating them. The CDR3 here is CSVDSRGMNTEAFF. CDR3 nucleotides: TGCAGCGTTGACTCCAGGGGTATGAACACTGAAGCTTTCTTT.

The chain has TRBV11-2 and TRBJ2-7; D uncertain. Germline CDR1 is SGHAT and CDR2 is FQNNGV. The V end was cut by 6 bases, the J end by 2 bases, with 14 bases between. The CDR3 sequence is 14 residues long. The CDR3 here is CASSLRRHPYEQYF. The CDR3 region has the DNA TGTGCCAGCAGTCTCCGCCGACATCCCTACGAGCAGTACTTC.

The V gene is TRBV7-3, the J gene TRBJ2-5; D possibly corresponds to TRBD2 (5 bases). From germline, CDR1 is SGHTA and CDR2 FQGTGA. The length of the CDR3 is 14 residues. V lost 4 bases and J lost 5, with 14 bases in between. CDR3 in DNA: TGTGCCAGCAGCTCGGGTTCGGGGAGTGAGACCCAGTACTTC. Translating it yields CASSSGSGSETQYF. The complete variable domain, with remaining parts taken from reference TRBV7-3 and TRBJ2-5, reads GAGVSQTPSNKVTEKGKYVELRCDPISGHTALYWYRQSLGQGPEFLIYFQGTGAADDSGLPNDRFFAVRPEGSVSTLKIQRTERGDSAVYLCASSSGSGSETQYFGPGTRLLVL.